The rows below give T cell receptor beta chains drawn from one sample of a study of T cell responses to AZD1222 COVID-19 vaccine. Assay used: immunoSEQ multiplex PCR; TCRdb lists only in-frame clones, some missing. Here the sample spans about 140,000 clones, 88% being singletons. Sequencing was performed on peripheral blood, taken 28 days after the second AZD1222 dose. These receptors were obtained from an adult who received the AZD1222 COVID-19 vaccine. Both conserved end residues are part of each CDR3. The order of the fields is J gene, V gene, clone size, D gene, CDR3 protein, CDR3 DNA. D genes are given only for firm matches. Not all rows give a size; the values are once, few, many and, for expanded clones, a class.

j_gene: TRBJ1-5
v_gene: TRBV6-6
abundance: NA
d_gene: NA
CDR3aa: CASQTDSNQPQHF
CDR3nt: TGTGCCAGCCAGACGGATAGCAATCAGCCCCAGCATTTT

j_gene: TRBJ2-7
v_gene: TRBV11-2
abundance: NA
d_gene: TRBD2
CDR3aa: CASSNSGVIDEQYF
CDR3nt: TGTGCCAGCAGCAACAGCGGGGTTATCGACGAGCAGTACTTC

j_gene: TRBJ1-6
v_gene: TRBV9
abundance: NA
d_gene: NA
CDR3aa: CASSGHDNSPLHF
CDR3nt: TGTGCCAGCAGCGGTCACGATAATTCACCCCTCCACTTT

j_gene: TRBJ1-2
v_gene: TRBV6-2/TRBV6-3
abundance: NA
d_gene: NA
CDR3aa: CASSSQVQNGYTF
CDR3nt: TGTGCCAGCAGTTCACAGGTACAGAACGGCTACACCTTC

j_gene: TRBJ1-5
v_gene: TRBV28
abundance: NA
d_gene: NA
CDR3aa: CASSFGTGNQPQHF
CDR3nt: TGTGCCAGCAGTTTTGGGACTGGCAATCAGCCCCAGCATTTT

j_gene: TRBJ1-4
v_gene: TRBV19
abundance: NA
d_gene: NA
CDR3aa: CASKGRPTWGEKLFF
CDR3nt: TGTGCCAGTAAAGGCCGGCCAACCTGGGGAGAAAAACTGTTTTTT

j_gene: TRBJ1-2
v_gene: TRBV3-1/TRBV3-2
abundance: few
d_gene: TRBD1
CDR3aa: CASSRRRTGNYGYTF
CDR3nt: TGTGCCAGCAGCCGAAGAAGGACAGGGAACTATGGCTACACCTTC

j_gene: TRBJ2-1
v_gene: TRBV19
abundance: few
d_gene: TRBD2
CDR3aa: CASSGWTSGSNNEQFF
CDR3nt: TGTGCCAGTAGTGGCTGGACTAGCGGGAGTAACAATGAGCAGTTCTTC

j_gene: TRBJ1-1
v_gene: TRBV12-3/TRBV12-4
abundance: NA
d_gene: NA
CDR3aa: CASSFQWGTEAFF
CDR3nt: TGTGCCAGCAGTTTCCAATGGGGCACTGAAGCTTTCTTT

j_gene: TRBJ1-3
v_gene: TRBV30
abundance: once
d_gene: NA
CDR3aa: CAWSVHFAGRRSNTIYF
CDR3nt: TGTGCCTGGAGTGTACACTTTGCGGGACGAAGAAGCAACACCATATATTTT

j_gene: TRBJ1-2
v_gene: TRBV3-1/TRBV3-2
abundance: NA
d_gene: NA
CDR3aa: CASSQGLTGTYGYTF
CDR3nt: TGTGCCAGCAGCCAAGGTTTAACAGGAACCTATGGCTACACCTTC

j_gene: TRBJ2-1
v_gene: TRBV29-1
abundance: NA
d_gene: NA
CDR3aa: CSVEGGDMYSYNEQFF
CDR3nt: TGCAGCGTTGAAGGGGGGGATATGTACTCCTACAATGAGCAGTTCTTC

j_gene: TRBJ2-4
v_gene: TRBV10-2
abundance: NA
d_gene: NA
CDR3aa: CASSDFAGGGNIQYF
CDR3nt: TGCGCCAGCAGTGACTTCGCAGGGGGAGGGAACATTCAGTACTTC

j_gene: TRBJ1-3
v_gene: TRBV5-1
abundance: NA
d_gene: NA
CDR3aa: CASSLSRGENTIYF
CDR3nt: TGCGCCAGCAGCTTGAGCAGGGGAGAAAACACCATATATTTT

j_gene: TRBJ1-4
v_gene: TRBV28
abundance: NA
d_gene: NA
CDR3aa: CASSPAGSGVSEKLFF
CDR3nt: TGTGCCAGCAGTCCCGCCGGGTCTGGGGTTAGTGAAAAACTGTTTTTT

j_gene: TRBJ1-2
v_gene: TRBV5-1
abundance: NA
d_gene: NA
CDR3aa: CASSPTGTYGQGYTF
CDR3nt: TGCGCCAGCAGCCCGACCGGGACATACGGGCAGGGCTACACCTTC

j_gene: TRBJ2-7
v_gene: TRBV9
abundance: NA
d_gene: NA
CDR3aa: CASSPRQFFYEQYF
CDR3nt: TGTGCCAGCAGCCCGAGACAGTTCTTCTACGAGCAGTACTTC

j_gene: TRBJ1-4
v_gene: TRBV28
abundance: once
d_gene: NA
CDR3aa: CASSSVLTNEKLFF
CDR3nt: TGTGCCAGCAGTTCCGTACTAACTAATGAAAAACTGTTTTTT

j_gene: TRBJ2-5
v_gene: TRBV11-3
abundance: NA
d_gene: NA
CDR3aa: CASSLSQVETQYF
CDR3nt: TGTGCCAGCAGCTTAAGCCAGGTGGAGACCCAGTACTTC

j_gene: TRBJ2-1
v_gene: TRBV28
abundance: NA
d_gene: TRBD1
CDR3aa: CASSLWQGADEQFF
CDR3nt: TGTGCCAGCAGTTTGTGGCAGGGGGCGGATGAGCAGTTCTTC

j_gene: TRBJ1-2
v_gene: TRBV28
abundance: NA
d_gene: NA
CDR3aa: CASSLGTPNYGYTF
CDR3nt: TGTGCCAGCAGTTTAGGCACCCCTAACTATGGCTACACCTTC

j_gene: TRBJ1-5
v_gene: TRBV11-2
abundance: NA
d_gene: NA
CDR3aa: CASSLAPNQPQHF
CDR3nt: TGTGCCAGCAGCTTGGCGCCGAATCAGCCCCAGCATTTT

j_gene: TRBJ2-1
v_gene: TRBV4-3
abundance: NA
d_gene: NA
CDR3aa: CASSLNRDIVPTAAYNEQFF
CDR3nt: TGCGCCAGCAGCTTAAACCGGGACATTGTGCCCACCGCCGCCTACAATGAGCAGTTCTTC

j_gene: TRBJ2-7
v_gene: TRBV5-1
abundance: NA
d_gene: NA
CDR3aa: CASSLDGSYEQYF
CDR3nt: TGCGCCAGCAGCTTGGATGGCAGCTACGAGCAGTACTTC

j_gene: TRBJ1-1
v_gene: TRBV6-5
abundance: NA
d_gene: NA
CDR3aa: CASSYRIQLNTEAFF
CDR3nt: TGTGCCAGCAGTTACCGAATTCAGCTGAACACTGAAGCTTTCTTT

j_gene: TRBJ1-1
v_gene: TRBV7-9
abundance: NA
d_gene: TRBD1
CDR3aa: CASRRGTAQSEAFF
CDR3nt: TGTGCCAGCAGACGCGGGACAGCTCAATCTGAAGCTTTCTTT

j_gene: TRBJ2-1
v_gene: TRBV10-1
abundance: NA
d_gene: NA
CDR3aa: CASSRLVANEQFF
CDR3nt: TGCGCCAGCAGTAGACTAGTGGCCAATGAGCAGTTCTTC

j_gene: TRBJ2-7
v_gene: TRBV11-2
abundance: NA
d_gene: NA
CDR3aa: CASSRGHRSYEQYF
CDR3nt: TGTGCCAGCAGCCGGGGACACCGCTCCTACGAGCAGTACTTC

j_gene: TRBJ1-1
v_gene: TRBV5-1
abundance: NA
d_gene: NA
CDR3aa: CASSLGGSGRFNTEAFF
CDR3nt: TGCGCCAGCAGCTTGGGGGGATCTGGACGGTTCAACACTGAAGCTTTCTTT

j_gene: TRBJ2-6
v_gene: TRBV28
abundance: few
d_gene: TRBD1
CDR3aa: CASSPGGSRASGANVLTF
CDR3nt: TGTGCCAGCAGCCCAGGGGGCTCCCGTGCCTCTGGGGCCAACGTCCTGACTTTC

j_gene: TRBJ1-2
v_gene: TRBV28
abundance: NA
d_gene: TRBD1
CDR3aa: CASTVPGQGFGYTF
CDR3nt: TGTGCCAGCACCGTTCCGGGACAGGGGTTTGGCTACACCTTC

j_gene: TRBJ1-5
v_gene: TRBV5-1
abundance: NA
d_gene: NA
CDR3aa: CASSFSSRVNQPQHF
CDR3nt: TGCGCCAGCAGCTTCTCCTCCAGGGTCAATCAGCCCCAGCATTTT

j_gene: TRBJ1-6
v_gene: TRBV7-9
abundance: medium-sized
d_gene: NA
CDR3aa: CASSPVLGSSPLHF
CDR3nt: TGTGCCAGCAGCCCCGTACTAGGCAGTTCACCCCTCCACTTT

j_gene: TRBJ2-3
v_gene: TRBV24-1
abundance: NA
d_gene: NA
CDR3aa: CATSDVDVYTQYF
CDR3nt: TGTGCCACCAGTGATGTCGACGTTTATACGCAGTATTTT

j_gene: TRBJ2-7
v_gene: TRBV4-3
abundance: NA
d_gene: NA
CDR3aa: CASSQGTSPYEQYF
CDR3nt: TGCGCCAGCAGCCAGGGGACGTCTCCCTACGAGCAGTACTTC

j_gene: TRBJ2-2
v_gene: TRBV5-1
abundance: NA
d_gene: NA
CDR3aa: CASKFSGGESGELFF
CDR3nt: TGCGCCAGCAAATTCTCCGGTGGGGAATCCGGGGAGCTGTTTTTT

j_gene: TRBJ1-1
v_gene: TRBV4-2
abundance: NA
d_gene: NA
CDR3aa: CASSQDPVGVLMNTEAFF
CDR3nt: TGTGCCAGCAGCCAAGACCCCGTCGGGGTTCTAATGAACACTGAAGCTTTCTTT

j_gene: TRBJ2-5
v_gene: TRBV5-6
abundance: NA
d_gene: NA
CDR3aa: CASSRWGGQETQYF
CDR3nt: TGTGCCAGCTCCCGATGGGGCGGGCAAGAGACCCAGTACTTC

j_gene: TRBJ1-5
v_gene: TRBV12-3/TRBV12-4
abundance: NA
d_gene: NA
CDR3aa: CASKHNGNQPQHF
CDR3nt: TGTGCCAGCAAGCACAATGGGAATCAGCCCCAGCATTTT

j_gene: TRBJ2-1
v_gene: TRBV7-8
abundance: NA
d_gene: NA
CDR3aa: CASSLVLGGRLNEQFF
CDR3nt: TGTGCCAGCAGCTTAGTCTTGGGCGGCCGCCTCAATGAGCAGTTCTTC

j_gene: TRBJ2-1
v_gene: TRBV6-5
abundance: NA
d_gene: NA
CDR3aa: CASTQTAGHEQFF
CDR3nt: TGTGCCAGCACCCAAACCGCGGGACATGAGCAGTTCTTC

j_gene: TRBJ1-1
v_gene: TRBV18
abundance: NA
d_gene: NA
CDR3aa: CASSLTPQGPEEGEAFF
CDR3nt: TGTGCCAGCTCACTAACGCCTCAGGGGCCGGAAGAGGGGGAAGCTTTCTTT

j_gene: TRBJ1-3
v_gene: TRBV5-1
abundance: NA
d_gene: NA
CDR3aa: CASAEGSSGNTIYF
CDR3nt: TGCGCCAGCGCTGAGGGGAGCTCTGGAAACACCATATATTTT

j_gene: TRBJ1-1
v_gene: TRBV10-3
abundance: NA
d_gene: TRBD1
CDR3aa: CATGQGGSNTEAFF
CDR3nt: TGTGCCACAGGACAGGGGGGGAGCAACACTGAAGCTTTCTTT

j_gene: TRBJ2-5
v_gene: TRBV7-2
abundance: NA
d_gene: NA
CDR3aa: CASSFGPVKTQYF
CDR3nt: TGTGCCAGCAGCTTCGGGCCGGTAAAGACCCAGTACTTC

j_gene: TRBJ1-5
v_gene: TRBV28
abundance: NA
d_gene: NA
CDR3aa: CASKRQANQPQHF
CDR3nt: TGTGCCAGCAAAAGACAGGCTAATCAGCCCCAGCATTTT